This T cell receptor (beta chain) came from a study of regulatory T cells in long-lasting Graves disease. Relying on iRepertoire HTBI primers and Arm-PCR of CDR3 regions, the team built TCR beta libraries. Each CDR3 protein gets one entry after TCRdb re-called the multiplex PCR reads with MiXCR. The table records over 500,000 distinct CDR3 sequences, 15% to 20% of them present only once. Time point of the sample: newly diagnosed GD, antithyroid drugs for less than 3 months. Construction of the TCR library relied on RNA isolated from PBMCs. Trimming shortened V by 2 bases and J by 6 bases, and 16 bases separated the two germline ends. Germline loops: CDR1 SEHNR, CDR2 FQNEAQ (reference sequence). The CDR3 covers 15 residues. This clonotype has at least ten counts. This sample also belongs to another study, concerning T cells in Graves' hyperthyroidism and ophthalmopathy.

This chain connects TRBV7-9 to TRBJ1-1; TRBD1 might be the D (6 bases). The sample was peripheral blood mononuclear cells (PBMCs), taken at new diagnosis, from a patient treated with antithyroid drugs. The sequence was obtained from a woman aged 25-40 years with Graves disease. The CDR3 nucleotides are TGTGCCAGCAGCTTAAGTGTAGGGGGTTCGTCTGAAGCTTTCTTT. Its translation is CASSLSVGGSSEAFF.